The 9 T cell receptor beta chains below were found in one sample sequenced in a study of OX40 agonist ivuxolimab in advanced cancers. The data were produced by immunoSEQ multiplex PCR, yet TCRdb's version contains in-frame clones alone and is incomplete. The sample has around 72,000 clones; roughly nine tenths are singletons. This specimen was CD4+ or CD8+ T cells sorted from blood, taken in a trial of the OX40 agonist ivuxolimab. These receptor sequences come from an adult with an advanced solid tumor such as melanoma, head and neck, liver or kidney cancer.

This chain connects TRBV19 to TRBJ2-3, with a tentative D call TRBD1 (6 bases). The length of the CDR3 is 13 residues. The germline CDR1 and CDR2 sequences are LNHDA and SQIVND (reference sequence). The V and J ends lost 6 bases and 7 bases respectively, with 14 bases between them. The CDR3 bases are TGTGCCAGTAGGCCACCGACAGGTTATACGCAGTATTTT. As protein: CASRPPTGYTQYF.

The rearrangement uses TRBV5-1 and TRBJ2-3; 12 bases are a match to TRBD2. V lost 4 bases and J lost 2; bases outside the gene matches: 8. The CDR3 runs to 17 residues. Germline V gene lookup returns CDR1 SGHRS and CDR2 YFSETQ. The CDR3 loop reads CASSPWTSGVDTDTQYF. CDR3 bases: TGCGCCAGCAGCCCATGGACTAGCGGGGTAGACACAGATACGCAGTATTTT.

This clone was recorded once. V and J are TRBV7-8 and TRBJ2-7; no reliable D call. The CDR3 totals 16 residues. Germline CDR1 SGHVS, CDR2 FQNEAQ. The ends were cut back, 0 bases at V and 3 bases at J, with 15 bases in the middle. In DNA, the CDR3 is TGTGCCAGCAGCTTAGCGCGCGGAACAGCACACTACGAGCAGTACTTC. Translation: CASSLARGTAHYEQYF.

The chain carries TRBV7-3 and TRBJ2-1, with a possible D match to TRBD1 (6 bases). Looked up from germline, CDR1 is SGHTA and CDR2 is FQGTGA. The CDR3 spans 15 residues. The V end was cut by 1 base, the J end by 2 bases, with 9 bases between. The CDR3 DNA sequence: TGTGCCAGCAGCTTAAGAGGGGGAACCTACAATGAGCAGTTCTTC. Translation: CASSLRGGTYNEQFF.

This chain uses TRBV7-2 with TRBJ2-5; D is unclear. Trimming took 4 bases from V and 1 from J, leaving 7 bases between them. The CDR3 consists of 13 residues. Germline V gene lookup returns CDR1 SGHTA and CDR2 FQGNSA. The CDR3 sequence is CASSYNLQETQYF. CDR3 DNA sequence: TGTGCCAGCAGCTACAACCTCCAAGAGACCCAGTACTTC.

This clone was seen once. The chain combines TRBV5-4 with TRBJ2-7; 10 bases fit TRBD2. Germline CDR1 reads SGHNT; CDR2 reads YYREEE (reference sequence). Trimming removed 2 bases from V and 6 bases from J; junction bases left unmatched: 8. The CDR3 has 15 amino acids. Here the CDR3 reads CASSFSLAGSGEQYF. In DNA, the CDR3 is TGTGCCAGCAGCTTTTCACTAGCGGGAAGCGGCGAGCAGTACTTC.

V gene TRBV6-1 combines with J gene TRBJ2-7; D gene ambiguous. Germline V gene sequence: CDR1 MNHNS, CDR2 SASEGT. V lost 6 bases and J 4 bases, leaving 16 bases between the germline ends. The CDR3 is 14 amino acids. In DNA, the CDR3 is TGTGCCAGCAGCGTGACTCGGAGCTTATACGAGCAGTACTTC. Its protein is CASSVTRSLYEQYF.

This rearrangement joins TRBV2 to TRBJ2-5; D is unresolved. The J call could be wrong; TRBJ2-7 is a better fit for the DNA end. Germline-derived CDR1 and CDR2 are SNHLY and FYNNEI. This CDR3 has 13 amino acids. Here the CDR3 DNA reads TGTGCCAGCAGTGAAATGGTGGCCTACGAGCAGTACTTC. The encoded protein is CASSEMVAYEQYF.

J is TRBJ2-2 and V is TRBV29-1; D not certain. The CDR3 is made up of 16 amino acids. Trimming removed 0 bases from V and 2 bases from J, with 13 bases in between. Germline values: CDR1 SQVTM, CDR2 ANQGSEA. CDR3: CSVEEGSLFNTGELFF. The CDR3 DNA is TGCAGCGTTGAAGAGGGCAGCTTATTCAACACCGGGGAGCTGTTTTTT.